These T cell receptor beta chains were read from a single sample in a study of blood T cell repertoires in COVID-19. The repertoire was sequenced with immunoSEQ multiplex PCR; TCRdb's copy has only in-frame clones and lacks some. The sample lists more than 200,000 clones, around four fifths occurring once. Sequenced input: peripheral blood. The receptors shown here come from a man aged 40-49 years with active or convalescent COVID-19. The CDR3 runs from the conserved cysteine through the conserved F or W. A D gene is named only where the DNA matches it firmly. Size tells how often a clone was seen (once, few, many) or the class of an expanded clone, and some rows leave it out.

>NA|TRBD2|TRBV7-2|17|TRBJ2-7
CASSPGLAGGRASEQYF
TGTGCCAGCAGCCCGGGACTAGCGGGGGGGCGTGCTAGCGAGCAGTACTTC
>NA|TRBD1|TRBV12-5|13|TRBJ2-5
CASGWTGQETQYF
TGTGCTAGTGGATGGACAGGGCAAGAGACCCAGTACTTC
>few|NA|TRBV9|14|TRBJ2-2
CASSVDLEAGELFF
TGTGCCAGCAGCGTAGATTTGGAGGCCGGGGAGCTGTTTTTT
>NA|NA|TRBV9|15|TRBJ2-1
CASSVGDLIYNEQFF
TGTGCCAGCAGCGTAGGGGACTTAATCTACAATGAGCAGTTCTTC
>NA|TRBD1|TRBV12-5|14|TRBJ1-5
CASGLGQGLQPQHF
TGTGCTAGTGGTTTGGGACAGGGACTCCAGCCCCAGCATTTT
>NA|TRBD1|TRBV2|14|TRBJ1-5
CASRMGQYNQPQHF
TGTGCCAGCAGGATGGGACAGTACAATCAGCCCCAGCATTTT
>NA|TRBD1|TRBV7-2|14|TRBJ2-2
CASSSIQGAGELFF
TGTGCCAGCAGCTCCATACAGGGGGCCGGGGAGCTGTTTTTT
>NA|TRBD2|TRBV7-3|17|TRBJ2-3
CASSLGAGVPSTDTQYF
TGTGCCAGCAGCTTGGGAGCGGGAGTCCCTAGCACAGATACGCAGTATTTT
>NA|TRBD1|TRBV27|13|TRBJ1-2
CASSSWTGYGYTF
TGTGCCAGCAGTTCCTGGACAGGCTATGGCTACACCTTC
>NA|NA|TRBV6-2/TRBV6-3|12|TRBJ2-7
CASSEIAYEQYF
TGTGCCAGCAGCGAGATCGCCTACGAGCAGTACTTC
>NA|NA|TRBV18|15|TRBJ1-5
CASSPETEPFQPQHF
TGTGCCAGCTCACCGGAGACGGAACCGTTTCAGCCCCAGCATTTT
>NA|TRBD1|TRBV5-1|14|TRBJ1-1
CASSMGDRSAEAFF
TGCGCCAGCAGCATGGGGGACAGGTCCGCGGAAGCTTTCTTT
>NA|TRBD2|TRBV7-9|15|TRBJ2-7
CASSPPGLAGYEQYF
TGTGCCAGCAGCCCACCGGGACTAGCGGGTTACGAGCAGTACTTC
>NA|NA|TRBV5-1|17|TRBJ1-3
CASSLQSLGDSGNTIYF
TGCGCCAGCAGCCTTCAATCTTTAGGAGACTCTGGAAACACCATATATTTT
>NA|NA|TRBV3-1/TRBV3-2|17|TRBJ1-1
CASSQEGRGSSNTEAFF
TGTGCCAGCAGCCAAGAGGGGAGGGGTAGCTCGAACACTGAAGCTTTCTTT
>NA|NA|TRBV7-3|14|TRBJ2-2
CASSLQAISGELFF
TGTGCCAGCAGCCTACAGGCGATCAGCGGGGAGCTGTTTTTT
>NA|TRBD2|TRBV5-1|20|TRBJ2-1
CASSLGGWTSGRALYNEQFF
TGCGCCAGCAGCCTGGGGGGGTGGACTAGCGGGAGGGCCCTGTACAATGAGCAGTTCTTC
>NA|NA|TRBV4-3|14|TRBJ2-2
CASSQDQGPGELFF
TGCGCCAGCAGCCAAGATCAGGGGCCCGGGGAGCTGTTTTTT
>NA|NA|TRBV5-5|14|TRBJ1-3
CASSMGAHGNTIYF
TGTGCCAGCAGTATGGGGGCTCATGGAAACACCATATATTTT
>once|NA|TRBV19|15|TRBJ1-5
CASSMESWVNQPQHF
TGTGCCAGTAGTATGGAGTCATGGGTCAATCAGCCCCAGCATTTT
>once|NA|TRBV3-1/TRBV3-2|14|TRBJ1-1
CASSHTAMNTEAFF
TGTGCCAGCAGCCATACAGCCATGAACACTGAAGCTTTCTTT
>NA|NA|TRBV10-3|12|TRBJ1-1
CATSGLNTEAFF
TGTGCCACCTCAGGTTTGAACACTGAAGCTTTCTTT
>few|NA|TRBV6-2/TRBV6-3|17|TRBJ2-3
CASSKMGGQTGADTQYF
TGTGCCAGCAGTAAAATGGGGGGACAGACAGGAGCAGATACGCAGTATTTT
>NA|NA|TRBV3-1/TRBV3-2|13|TRBJ2-1
CASSQFNRYEQFF
TGTGCCAGCAGCCAATTTAACCGGTATGAGCAGTTCTTC
>NA|NA|TRBV9|15|TRBJ1-1
CASSVDPLMNTEAFF
TGTGCCAGCAGCGTAGATCCTTTAATGAACACTGAAGCTTTCTTT
>NA|TRBD2|TRBV7-6|15|TRBJ2-3
CASSLISGGSDTQYF
TGTGCCAGCAGCTTAATATCAGGCGGGAGCGATACGCAGTATTTT
>NA|NA|TRBV2|16|TRBJ2-3
CASSILRLSSTDTQYF
TGTGCCAGCAGTATTCTTAGACTGTCTAGCACAGATACGCAGTATTTT
>once|TRBD1|TRBV18|14|TRBJ1-1
CTSSTTGGNTEAFF
TGTACCAGCTCAACAACAGGGGGGAACACTGAAGCTTTCTTT
>NA|NA|TRBV12-5|17|TRBJ2-5
CASGSSFDQGYQETQYF
TGTGCTAGTGGTTCCAGTTTCGACCAGGGGTACCAAGAGACCCAGTACTTC
>NA|TRBD1|TRBV25-1|16|TRBJ2-7
CASSDSSGTASYEQYF
TGTGCCAGCAGTGACTCATCCGGGACAGCCTCCTACGAGCAGTACTTC
>few|TRBD1|TRBV29-1|11|TRBJ1-1
CSVEEDREAFF
TGCAGCGTTGAAGAGGACAGGGAGGCTTTCTTT
>NA|NA|TRBV7-9|14|TRBJ1-2
CASSYDSIIYGYTF
TGTGCCAGCAGCTATGACAGTATAATCTATGGCTACACCTTC
>NA|TRBD1|TRBV9|16|TRBJ1-6
CASSVTGGDGNSPLHF
TGTGCCAGCAGCGTTACAGGGGGCGATGGTAATTCACCCCTCCACTTT
>NA|TRBD1|TRBV11-2|14|TRBJ1-1
CASSRDRASTEAFF
TGTGCCAGCAGCCGGGACAGGGCTAGCACTGAAGCTTTCTTT
>few|TRBD1|TRBV5-1|16|TRBJ2-1
CASSWGIGGTYNEQFF
TGCGCCAGCAGCTGGGGTATAGGGGGCACCTACAATGAGCAGTTCTTC
>NA|TRBD1|TRBV27|13|TRBJ1-1
CASSLRGGNEAFF
TGTGCCAGCAGTTTAAGAGGGGGCAACGAAGCTTTCTTT
>NA|NA|TRBV11-3|14|TRBJ2-7
CASSLDPGSYEQYF
TGTGCCAGCAGCTTAGATCCGGGGTCCTACGAGCAGTACTTC
>NA|TRBD2|TRBV24-1|14|TRBJ2-1
CATSRGGSGYEQFF
TGTGCCACCAGCCGAGGCGGGAGCGGGTATGAGCAGTTCTTC
>NA|TRBD1|TRBV7-2|17|TRBJ1-1
CASSYRGGDRVRAEAFF
TGTGCCAGCAGCTACCGGGGAGGGGACAGGGTTAGGGCTGAAGCTTTCTTT
>NA|TRBD2|TRBV5-5|17|TRBJ2-3
CASSLFSSGSGGDTQYF
TGTGCCAGCAGCTTGTTTTCTAGCGGGTCCGGGGGGGATACGCAGTATTTT
>NA|NA|TRBV11-1|15|TRBJ2-1
CASSLDRSSYNEQFF
TGTGCCAGCAGCTTAGACAGGAGCTCCTACAATGAGCAGTTCTTC
>NA|TRBD1|TRBV9|16|TRBJ1-2
CASSLGGQGANYGYTF
TGTGCCAGCAGTCTAGGCGGGCAGGGGGCAAACTATGGCTACACCTTC
>NA|TRBD1|TRBV6-6|15|TRBJ1-2
CASSYGTGGGDGYTF
TGTGCCAGCAGTTATGGGACAGGGGGCGGGGATGGCTACACCTTC
>medium-sized|TRBD2|TRBV2|15|TRBJ2-3
CASSGERGAGDTQYF
TGTGCCAGCAGTGGTGAGCGGGGGGCAGGTGATACGCAGTATTTT
>few|TRBD1|TRBV19|14|TRBJ2-7
CASSPRTGGLEQYF
TGTGCCAGTAGTCCCCGGACAGGGGGCCTGGAGCAGTACTTC
>once|TRBD1|TRBV6-1|16|TRBJ2-7
CASSDHGTGHLREQYF
TGTGCCAGCAGTGACCACGGGACAGGACACTTGAGGGAGCAGTACTTC
>NA|TRBD1|TRBV2|14|TRBJ1-4
CATLRDRVDEKLFF
TGTGCCACCCTGAGGGACAGGGTTGATGAAAAACTGTTTTTT
>NA|NA|TRBV7-8|14|TRBJ1-2
CASSSSWQAYGYTF
TGTGCCAGCAGCTCGTCCTGGCAGGCCTATGGCTACACCTTC
>few|NA|TRBV7-8|14|TRBJ2-7
CASSRPPPLHEQYF
TGTGCCAGCAGCCGGCCCCCGCCACTTCACGAGCAGTACTTC
>NA|NA|TRBV19|12|TRBJ1-1
CASIGGVTEAFF
TGTGCCAGTATAGGAGGGGTCACTGAAGCTTTCTTT
>NA|NA|TRBV5-1|14|TRBJ1-1
CASSVGGGGTEAFF
TGCGCCAGCAGCGTGGGGGGCGGCGGTACTGAAGCTTTCTTT
>NA|NA|TRBV6-5|15|TRBJ2-1
CASRYPGWPYNEQFF
TGTGCCAGCAGGTATCCAGGGTGGCCCTACAATGAGCAGTTCTTC
>NA|NA|TRBV11-2|16|TRBJ1-3
CASSQSDIRSGNTIYF
TGTGCCAGCAGTCAATCGGACATCCGCTCTGGAAACACCATATATTTT
>NA|NA|TRBV12-2|15|TRBJ1-6
CASRFQLRGNSPLHF
TGTGCAAGTCGCTTCCAGCTCAGGGGTAATTCACCCCTCCACTTT
>NA|NA|TRBV5-1|14|TRBJ2-3
CASSLGSGGDTQYF
TGCGCCAGCAGCTTGGGCAGCGGTGGAGATACGCAGTATTTT
>once|NA|TRBV25-1|12|TRBJ2-7
CASSDRKYEQYF
TGTGCCAGCAGTGACAGAAAGTACGAGCAGTACTTC
>NA|TRBD2|TRBV7-2|15|TRBJ2-7
CASSSTGGLRYEQYF
TGTGCCAGCAGCTCCACGGGAGGGCTCCGCTACGAGCAGTACTTC